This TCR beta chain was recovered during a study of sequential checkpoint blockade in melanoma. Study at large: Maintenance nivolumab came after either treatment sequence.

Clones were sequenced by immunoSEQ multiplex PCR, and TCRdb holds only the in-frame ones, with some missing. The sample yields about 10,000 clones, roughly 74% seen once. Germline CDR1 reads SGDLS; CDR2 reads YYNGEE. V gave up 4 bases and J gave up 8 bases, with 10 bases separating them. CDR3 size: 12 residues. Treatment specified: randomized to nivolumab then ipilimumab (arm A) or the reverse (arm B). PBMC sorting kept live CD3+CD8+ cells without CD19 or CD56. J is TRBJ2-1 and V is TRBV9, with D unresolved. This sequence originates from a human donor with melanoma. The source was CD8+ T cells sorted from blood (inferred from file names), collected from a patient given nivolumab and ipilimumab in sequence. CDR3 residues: CASSSDTDEQFF. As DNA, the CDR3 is TGTGCCAGCAGCTCAGATACCGATGAGCAGTTCTTC.